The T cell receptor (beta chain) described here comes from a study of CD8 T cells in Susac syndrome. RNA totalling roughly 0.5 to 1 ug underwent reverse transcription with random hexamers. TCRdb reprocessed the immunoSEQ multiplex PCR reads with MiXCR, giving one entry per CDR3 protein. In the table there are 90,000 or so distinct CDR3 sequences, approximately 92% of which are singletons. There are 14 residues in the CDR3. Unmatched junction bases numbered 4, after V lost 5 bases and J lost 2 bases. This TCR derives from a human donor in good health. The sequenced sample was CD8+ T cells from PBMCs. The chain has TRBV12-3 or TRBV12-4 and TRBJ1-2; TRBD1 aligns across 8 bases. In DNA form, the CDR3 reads TGTGCCAGCAGTCGGACAGGGCCCAACTATGGCTACACCTTC. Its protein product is CASSRTGPNYGYTF.